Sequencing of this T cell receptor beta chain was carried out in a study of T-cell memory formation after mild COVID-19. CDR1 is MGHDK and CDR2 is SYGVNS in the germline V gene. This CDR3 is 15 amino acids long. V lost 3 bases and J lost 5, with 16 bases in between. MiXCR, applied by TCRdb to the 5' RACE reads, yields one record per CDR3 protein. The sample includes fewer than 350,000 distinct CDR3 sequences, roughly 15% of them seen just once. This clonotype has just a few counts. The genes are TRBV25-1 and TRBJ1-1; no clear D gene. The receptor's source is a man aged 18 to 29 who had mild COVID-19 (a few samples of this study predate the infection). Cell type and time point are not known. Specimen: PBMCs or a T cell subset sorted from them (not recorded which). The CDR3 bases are TGTGCCAGCAGTGACACTAACAGAAGAGGGACTGAAGCTTTCTTT. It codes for CASSDTNRRGTEAFF.